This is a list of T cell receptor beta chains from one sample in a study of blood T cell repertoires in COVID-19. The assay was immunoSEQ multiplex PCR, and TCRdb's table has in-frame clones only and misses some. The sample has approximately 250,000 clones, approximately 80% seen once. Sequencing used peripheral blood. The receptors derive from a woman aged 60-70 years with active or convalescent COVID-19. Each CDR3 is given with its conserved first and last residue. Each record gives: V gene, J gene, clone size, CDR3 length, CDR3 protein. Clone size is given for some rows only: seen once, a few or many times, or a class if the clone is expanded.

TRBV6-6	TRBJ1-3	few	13	CASTSDNGNTIYF
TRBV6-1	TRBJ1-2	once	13	CASSEARGHGYTF
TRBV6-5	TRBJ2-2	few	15	CASRRGQGATGELFF
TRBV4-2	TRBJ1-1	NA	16	CASSQDIGAGSTEAFF
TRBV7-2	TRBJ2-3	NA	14	CASTWLTSTDTQYF
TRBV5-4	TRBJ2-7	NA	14	CASSLAGGPYEQYF
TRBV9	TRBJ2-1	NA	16	CASSVAGPGVGVEQFF
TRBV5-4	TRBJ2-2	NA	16	CASSPQMGGPAGELFF
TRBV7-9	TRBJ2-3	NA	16	CASSLVAGGPVDTQYF
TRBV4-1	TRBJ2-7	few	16	CASSQDWGQGANEQYF
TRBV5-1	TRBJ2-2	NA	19	CASSLAGTGYGRWTGELFF
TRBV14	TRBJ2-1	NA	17	CASSPRTSGRAYNEQFF
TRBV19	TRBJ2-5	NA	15	CASSKAAGEGETQYF
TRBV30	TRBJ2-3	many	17	CAWSVMGGKTGPDTQYF
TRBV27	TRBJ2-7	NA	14	CASRPSGGLYEQYF
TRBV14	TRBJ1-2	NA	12	CASSPVNYGYTF
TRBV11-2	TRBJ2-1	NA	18	CASSLPKTSRTPYNEQFF
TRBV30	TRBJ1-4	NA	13	CAGRDRGFEKLFF
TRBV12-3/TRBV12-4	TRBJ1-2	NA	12	CASSPPGYGYTF
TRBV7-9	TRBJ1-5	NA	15	CASSSGQYGNQPQHF
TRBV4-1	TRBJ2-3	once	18	CASSQERRRRELGDTQYF
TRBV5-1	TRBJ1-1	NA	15	CASSRDSPMNTEAFF
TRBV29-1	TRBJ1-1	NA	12	CSVMRGWGEAFF
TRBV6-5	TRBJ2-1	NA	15	CASSDGLAVYNEQFF
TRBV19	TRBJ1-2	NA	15	CASSRIGGQGYGYTF
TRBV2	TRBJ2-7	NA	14	CASSGQGVNYEQYF
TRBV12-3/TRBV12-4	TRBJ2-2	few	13	CASRGDSRRELFF
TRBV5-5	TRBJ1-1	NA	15	CASSGGAAGGTEAFF
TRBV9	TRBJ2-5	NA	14	CASSNRDRGETQYF
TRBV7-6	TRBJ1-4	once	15	CASSRQGGVGEKLFF
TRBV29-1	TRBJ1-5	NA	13	CSVDAGNGQPQHF
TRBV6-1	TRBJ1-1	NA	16	CASSDSRDRGITEAFF
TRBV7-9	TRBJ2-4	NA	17	CASSLEGPARDKNIQYF
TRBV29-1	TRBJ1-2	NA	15	CSVGEIYRGDYGYTF
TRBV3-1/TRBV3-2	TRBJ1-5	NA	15	CASSQDRGHNQPQHF
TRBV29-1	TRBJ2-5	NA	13	CSGGTVIQETQYF
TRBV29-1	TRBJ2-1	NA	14	CSVEGLAGYNEQFF
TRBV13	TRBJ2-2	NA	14	CAIPAGVGTGELFF
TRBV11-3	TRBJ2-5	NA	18	CASSYGLAGSTLSETQYF
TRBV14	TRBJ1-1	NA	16	CASSLGGPTLRAEAFF
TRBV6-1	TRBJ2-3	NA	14	CASSEALALDTQYF
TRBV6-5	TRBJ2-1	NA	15	CASRERVNSYNEQFF
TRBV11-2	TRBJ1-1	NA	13	CASSLGANTEAFF
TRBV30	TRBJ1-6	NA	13	CAWKGGQGRPLHF
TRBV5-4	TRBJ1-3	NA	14	CASRVQGSGNTIYF
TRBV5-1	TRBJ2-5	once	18	CASSRGLAGGPAQETQYF
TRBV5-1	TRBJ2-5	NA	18	CASSLEGWTSGGRETQYF